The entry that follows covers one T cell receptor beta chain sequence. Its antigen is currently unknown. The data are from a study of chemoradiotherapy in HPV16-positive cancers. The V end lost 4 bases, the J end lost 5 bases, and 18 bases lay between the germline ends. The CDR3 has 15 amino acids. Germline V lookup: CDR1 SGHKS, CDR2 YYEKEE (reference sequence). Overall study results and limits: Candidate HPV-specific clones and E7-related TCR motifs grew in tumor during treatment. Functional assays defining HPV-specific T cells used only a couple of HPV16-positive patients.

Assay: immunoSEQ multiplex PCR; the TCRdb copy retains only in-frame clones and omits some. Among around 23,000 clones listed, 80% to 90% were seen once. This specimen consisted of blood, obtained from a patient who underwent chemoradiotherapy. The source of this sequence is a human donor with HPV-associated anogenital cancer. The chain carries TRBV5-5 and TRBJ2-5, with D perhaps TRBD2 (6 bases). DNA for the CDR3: TGTGCCAGCAGCCAAATCCAGGGTGCGGGGGAGACCCAGTACTTC. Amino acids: CASSQIQGAGETQYF. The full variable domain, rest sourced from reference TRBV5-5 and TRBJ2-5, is DAGVTQSPTHLIKTRGQQVTLRCSPISGHKSVSWYQQVLGQGPQFIFQYYEKEERGRGNFPDRFSARQFPNYSSELNVNALLLGDSALYLCASSQIQGAGETQYFGPGTRLLVL.